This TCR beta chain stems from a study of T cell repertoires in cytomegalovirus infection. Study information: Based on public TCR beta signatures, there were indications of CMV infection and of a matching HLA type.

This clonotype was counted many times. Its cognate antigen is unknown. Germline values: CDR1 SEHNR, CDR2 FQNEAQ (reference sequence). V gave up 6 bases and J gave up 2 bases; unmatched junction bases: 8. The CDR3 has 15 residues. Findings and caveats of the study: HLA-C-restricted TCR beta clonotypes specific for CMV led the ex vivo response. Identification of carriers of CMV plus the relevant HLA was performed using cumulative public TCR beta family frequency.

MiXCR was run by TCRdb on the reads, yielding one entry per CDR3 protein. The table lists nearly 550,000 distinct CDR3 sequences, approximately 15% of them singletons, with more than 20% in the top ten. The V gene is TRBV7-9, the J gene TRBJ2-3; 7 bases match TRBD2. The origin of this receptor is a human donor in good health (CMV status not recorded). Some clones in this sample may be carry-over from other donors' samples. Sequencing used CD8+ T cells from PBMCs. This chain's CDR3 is CASSKERDLTDTQYF. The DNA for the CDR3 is TGTGCCAGCAGTAAAGAGCGGGACCTCACAGATACGCAGTATTTT. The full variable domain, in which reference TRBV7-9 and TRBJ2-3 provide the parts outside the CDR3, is DTGVSQNPRHKITKRGQNVTFRCDPISEHNRLYWYRQTLGQGPEFLTYFQNEAQLEKSRLLSDRFSAERPKGSFSTLEIQRTEQGDSAMYLCASSKERDLTDTQYFGPGTRLTVL.